This T cell receptor (beta chain) was profiled in a study of T-cell reconstitution after alpha-beta-depleted transplantation in children. This clonotype appeared a few times. After removal of 2 bases from V and 2 bases from J, the junction contained 5 bases not matched to a gene. Per germline, CDR1 MNHEY and CDR2 SMNVEV (reference sequence). The CDR3 is made up of 17 amino acids. Unique molecular identifiers were used in preparing the TCRbeta library. TCRdb re-called the PCR reads through MiXCR, storing one row per CDR3 protein. The sample shows 600,000 to 700,000 distinct CDR3 sequences, approximately 17% of them seen only once.

The rearrangement joins TRBV27 to TRBJ2-6, with 8 bases matching TRBD1. The TCR originated in a human donor who donated a stem cell graft to a child with acute myeloid leukemia. The sequences come from PBMCs from the stem cell graft donor, collected from the stem cell graft. CDR3 sequence: CASSLVRGRAGANVLTF. CDR3 nucleotide sequence: TGTGCCAGCAGTTTAGTCAGGGGGCGAGCTGGGGCCAACGTCCTGACTTTC.